This T cell receptor beta chain stems from a study of T cells in tuberculosis. On this clone itself: Its antigen is as yet unknown.

Germline CDR1 is LNHDA and CDR2 is SQIVND (reference sequence). CDR3 length equals 15 residues. Trimming shortened V by 8 bases and J by 2 bases, and 19 bases separated the two germline ends. Using immunoSEQ multiplex PCR, the repertoire was profiled, and TCRdb retains in-frame clones only, with some absent. The repertoire includes under 45,000 clones, about 96% of them detected once, and 3% to 4% sits in the top ten. Each clinical donor contributed on average roughly 92,000 T cells from unsorted cryopreserved PBMC. General study findings and limits: Smaller alpha distances in active tuberculosis partly reflected shorter CDR3-alpha lengths.

Sequencing input: PBMCs. V and J are TRBV19 and TRBJ2-7, with D possibly matching TRBD1 (6 bases). The clonotype was recovered from a donor between 10 and 29 years old with latent tuberculosis or without tuberculosis infection. For the CDR3, the DNA is TGTGCCAGTTCCCTCGGGCAGGGGAGCACCTACGAGCAGTACTTC. It translates to CASSLGQGSTYEQYF.